This T cell receptor (beta chain) was captured by sequencing in a study of CD8+CD57+ T cells in acquired aplastic anemia. This clonotype has only a few counts. According to the study, genomic DNA was the template for TCR beta VDJ and CDR3 profiling. MiXCR, run by TCRdb on the reads, gives a single entry per CDR3 protein. In the table there are about 170,000 distinct CDR3 sequences, around 60% of which are singletons. The V and J ends lost 5 bases and 5 bases respectively, with 13 bases between them. Germline assignment: CDR1 KGHDR and CDR2 SFDVKD. The CDR3 runs to 14 residues. The V gene is TRBV24-1, the J gene TRBJ2-3; D is perhaps TRBD1 (7 bases). The TCR sequence derives from a human donor in good health. The sample taken for sequencing was sorted CD4+, CD8+, or CD8+CD57+ T cells (not recorded which) from PBMCs. The CDR3 bases are TGTGCCACCAGTGCGGAGGGGGCGGGAGATACGCAGTATTTT. It yields the protein CATSAEGAGDTQYF.